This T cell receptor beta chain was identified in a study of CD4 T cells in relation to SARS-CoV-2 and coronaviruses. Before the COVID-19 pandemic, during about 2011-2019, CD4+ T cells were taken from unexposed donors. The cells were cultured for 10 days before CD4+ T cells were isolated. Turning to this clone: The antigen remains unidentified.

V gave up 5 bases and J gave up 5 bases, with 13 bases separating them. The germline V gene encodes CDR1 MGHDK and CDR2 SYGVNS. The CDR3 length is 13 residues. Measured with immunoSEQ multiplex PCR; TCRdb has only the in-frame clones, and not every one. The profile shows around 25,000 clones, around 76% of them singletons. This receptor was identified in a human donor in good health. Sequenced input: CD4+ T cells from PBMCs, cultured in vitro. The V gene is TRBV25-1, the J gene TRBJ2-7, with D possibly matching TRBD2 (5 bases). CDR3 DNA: TGTGCCAGCAGTCCCGGGAACTCTAACGAGCAGTACTTC. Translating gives CASSPGNSNEQYF.